Described below is a single TCR beta chain sequence and its context. Original data processing: Amplification of reference gene primers provided the estimated nucleated cell counts. Libraries were prepared by immunoSEQ multiplex PCR; TCRdb keeps only in-frame clonotypes and omits some of them. From that table come the V and J calls and clone size; the DNA was used to work out D and trimming. The table includes 50,000 to 60,000 clones, 90% to 95% detected once. This sample is part of a study of blood T cell repertoires in COVID-19. Turning to the study itself: The origin of the acute and convalescent COVID-19 samples was the United States, Italy and Spain. T cells, B-cell-depleted T cells, or PBMCs provided the cDNA or gDNA that served as material.

This CDR3 is built from 16 residues. Germline V gives CDR1 MNHEY, CDR2 SVGAGI. V shed 3 bases, J shed 5 bases, and the junction held 8 bases outside the gene matches. Sequenced sample: peripheral blood. The TCR was taken from an elderly woman with acute or convalescent COVID-19. The rearrangement links TRBV6-5 to TRBJ2-3; 10 bases align to TRBD2. The CDR3, as DNA: TGTGCCAGCAGTTATTCGATGCTAGCGGGAGAAGATACGCAGTATTTT. Its protein is CASSYSMLAGEDTQYF.